This T cell receptor (beta chain) was identified in a study of blood T cell repertoires in COVID-19. Looking at the study overall: Specimens from acute and convalescent COVID-19 originated in the United States, Italy and Spain. PBMCs, B-cell-depleted T cells, or T cells provided the cDNA or gDNA that made up the material.

Looked up from germline, CDR1 is SGHVS and CDR2 is FQNEAQ. V gave up 4 bases and J gave up 1 base; unmatched junction bases: 13. This CDR3 contains 19 residues. Which cohort a participant joined came from the clinical history participants gave. Donors of Cohort 3 who recovered were those that had two negative PCRs, clearance, or symptom resolution. Libraries were prepared by immunoSEQ multiplex PCR; TCRdb keeps only in-frame clonotypes and omits some of them. The repertoire holds around 300,000 clones, with roughly nine tenths as singletons. The V gene is TRBV7-8, the J gene TRBJ2-6; 7 bases agree with TRBD2. Sequencing input: PBMCs or T cells enriched from blood (not recorded which). The clonotype originates from a woman aged 55-69 years who had recovered from COVID-19. The CDR3 DNA is TGTGCCAGCAGCTCAGTGGGTTCTAGCGGAGCGTCTGGGGCCAACGTCCTGACTTTC. It is translated as CASSSVGSSGASGANVLTF. Combining the CDR3 with reference TRBV7-8 and TRBJ2-6 gives the whole variable domain GAGVSQSPRYKVAKRGQDVALRCDPISGHVSLFWYQQALGQGPEFLTYFQNEAQLDKSGLPSDRFFAERPEGSVSTLKIQRTQQEDSAVYLCASSSVGSSGASGANVLTFGAGSRLTVL.